The 31 T cell receptor beta chains listed next were all sequenced from one sample in a study of T cell responses to AZD1222 COVID-19 vaccine. The table came from immunoSEQ multiplex PCR; TCRdb's copy has only in-frame clones and leaves some out. This sample yields roughly 140,000 clones, of which around nine tenths are seen a single time; 1.5% to 2% belongs to the top ten. This specimen was peripheral blood, taken on day 0 of AZD1222 vaccination. Source of these receptors: an adult in good health.

The DNA for the CDR3 is TGCGCCAGCAGCCAATTGGACGGCCATGAGCAGTTCTTC. Translation: CASSQLDGHEQFF. The V gene is TRBV5-1, the J gene TRBJ2-1; D gene uncertain. CDR1 and CDR2 (germline): SGHRS, YFSETQ. V was cut by 4 bases and J by 8 bases, with 13 bases left in between. The CDR3 runs to 13 residues. Complete variable domain (other parts from reference TRBV5-1 and TRBJ2-1): KAGVTQTPRYLIKTRGQQVTLSCSPISGHRSVSWYQQTPGQGLQFLFEYFSETQRNKGNFPGRFSGRQFSNSRSEMNVSTLELGDSALYLCASSQLDGHEQFFGPGTRLTVL.

The chain recombines TRBV9 with TRBJ1-6, with D unresolved. The germline V gene encodes CDR1 SGDLS and CDR2 YYNGEE. CDR3 length: 16 residues. V dropped 0 bases and J dropped 3 bases, with 10 bases sitting between them. The CDR3 spells CASSVEVGGYNSPLHF. The CDR3 nucleotides are TGTGCCAGCAGCGTAGAGGTTGGAGGCTATAATTCACCCCTCCACTTT.

The CDR3 sequence: CASSQDGNRVVYGYTF. The CDR3 DNA reads TGCGCCAGCAGCCAAGATGGGAACAGGGTAGTCTATGGCTACACCTTC. The rearrangement links TRBV4-1 to TRBJ1-2; D is possibly TRBD1 (6 bases). CDR3 length equals 16 residues. V was shortened by 0 bases and J by 4 bases, with 15 bases between the two germline ends. CDR1 MGHRA and CDR2 YSYEKL come from the germline V gene.

This chain uses TRBV19 with TRBJ1-2; the match to TRBD1 covers 11 bases. This CDR3 region has 14 residues. Unmatched junction bases numbered 5, after V lost 5 bases and J lost 6 bases. From germline, CDR1 is LNHDA and CDR2 SQIVND (reference sequence). Written as DNA, the CDR3 is TGTGCCAGTAGTCTAGGACAGGGGGCTGATGGCTACACCTTC. This encodes CASSLGQGADGYTF.

The CDR3 protein is CAWIGTGNTGELFF. CDR3 nucleotides: TGTGCCTGGATCGGGACAGGGAACACCGGGGAGCTGTTTTTT. This chain uses TRBV30 with TRBJ2-2; TRBD1 agrees at 8 bases. The CDR3 contains 14 residues. Trimming cost V 4 bases and J 1 base; bases outside gene matches: 2. Germline V lookup: CDR1 GTSNPN, CDR2 SVGIG (reference sequence). Full variable domain (rest looked up from reference TRBV30 and TRBJ2-2): SQTIHQWPATLVQPVGSPLSLECTVEGTSNPNLYWYRQAAGRGLQLLFYSVGIGQISSEVPQNLSASRPQDRQFILSSKKLLLSDSGFYLCAWIGTGNTGELFFGEGSRLTVL.

Notes on this clone: Other DNA sequences in this sample translate to the same CDR3. V gene TRBV6-5 combines with J gene TRBJ2-7; 13 bases fit TRBD2. Germline assignment: CDR1 MNHEY and CDR2 SVGAGI. The CDR3 is 15 amino acids. J was trimmed by 1 base and V by 7 bases; bases with no gene match: 4. The CDR3 nucleotides are TGTGCCAGCACCCTACTAGCGGGAGGGTCCTACGAGCAGTACTTC. It is translated as CASTLLAGGSYEQYF.

This chain joins TRBV27 and TRBJ2-3, with unresolved D. Germline V gene sequence: CDR1 MNHEY, CDR2 SMNVEV (reference sequence). The V end lost 2 bases, the J end lost 0 bases, and 3 bases lay between the germline ends. The CDR3 extends over 13 amino acids. This CDR3 reads CASSLKSTDTQYF. The DNA of the CDR3 is TGTGCCAGCAGTTTAAAGAGCACAGATACGCAGTATTTT.

The chain uses TRBV2 and TRBJ1-6, with 11 bases lining up with TRBD1. The CDR3 has 15 residues. The V and J ends lost 8 bases and 7 bases, in that order; junction bases with no gene match: 7. Germline V lookup: CDR1 SNHLY, CDR2 FYNNEI. As DNA, the CDR3 is TGTGCCAGCGGGGGGACAGGGGGTACGAATTCACCCCTCCACTTT. Translating gives CASGGTGGTNSPLHF. The full variable domain, rest sourced from reference TRBV2 and TRBJ1-6, is EPEVTQTPSHQVTQMGQEVILRCVPISNHLYFYWYRQILGQKVEFLVSFYNNEISEKSEIFDDQFSVERPDGSNFTLKIRSTKLEDSAMYFCASGGTGGTNSPLHFGNGTRLTVT.

The chain uses TRBV4-2 and TRBJ2-2; 8 positions agree with TRBD2. V gave up 0 bases and J gave up 7 bases; unmatched junction bases: 7. Germline CDR1 and CDR2: LGHNA and YNFKEQ. There are 16 residues in the CDR3. This chain's CDR3 is CASSQEGLVVYGELFF. CDR3 bases: TGTGCCAGCAGCCAAGAGGGACTAGTGGTATACGGGGAGCTGTTTTTT.

The chain is built from TRBV27 and TRBJ2-7; 10 bases line up with TRBD1. The junction had 10 bases not matched to a gene; V was cut back by 6 bases and J by 5 bases. Germline V lookup: CDR1 MNHEY, CDR2 SMNVEV (reference sequence). CDR3 length: 15 residues. The DNA for the CDR3 is TGTGCCAGCAGACGTACCGGGACAGGGGACGACGAGCAGTACTTC. The encoded protein is CASRRTGTGDDEQYF.

The chain uses TRBV29-1 and TRBJ2-2, with TRBD2 matching over 14 bases. With 6 bases clipped from V and 7 bases from J, the junction kept 4 bases outside the gene matches. This CDR3 has 14 amino acids. Per the germline V gene, CDR1 is SQVTM and CDR2 is ANQGSEA. CDR3 bases: TGCAGCGTCGGACTAGCGGGAGGTCGCGGGGAGCTGTTTTTT. This codes for CSVGLAGGRGELFF.

Note on this clone: No conserved phenylalanine or tryptophan ends this CDR3, so it is likely a read error. The chain has TRBV6-5 and TRBJ1-2, with no clear D. The CDR3 length is 14 residues. The germline V and J ends were trimmed by 4 bases and 5 bases, with 14 bases remaining between them. CDR1 and CDR2 (germline): MNHEY, SVGAGI. CDR3 protein: CASSSRPYLYGYTL. The CDR3 DNA is TGTGCCAGCAGTTCGCGACCTTATTTATATGGCTACACCCTC.

J is TRBJ2-3 and V is TRBV18; D remains unclear. V was shortened by 1 base and J by 5 bases, with 10 bases between the two germline ends. The germline V gene has CDR1 KGHSH and CDR2 LQKENI. This CDR3 comprises 14 residues. The CDR3 here is CASSPRASRDTQYF. The CDR3 DNA reads TGTGCCAGCTCACCACGGGCCAGCCGAGATACGCAGTATTTT.

The chain couples TRBV14 to TRBJ1-1, with D maybe TRBD1 (5 bases). Trimming stripped 4 bases from V and 1 base from J, with 7 bases between. The CDR3 is 13 amino acids. Germline values: CDR1 SGHDN, CDR2 FVKESK. The CDR3 loop is CASSLGQNTEAFF. The CDR3 nucleotides are TGTGCCAGCAGCCTTGGACAGAACACTGAAGCTTTCTTT.

The CDR3 bases are TGTGCCAGCAGTTACTCGCCGACAGGGGTGGCCTACGAGCAGTACTTC. Protein sequence: CASSYSPTGVAYEQYF. The chain couples TRBV6-5 to TRBJ2-7; 8 bases are shared with TRBD1. Trimming cost V 0 bases and J 2 bases; bases outside gene matches: 6. Germline lookup yields CDR1 MNHEY and CDR2 SVGAGI. CDR3 length: 16 amino acids.

The CDR3 coding sequence is TGCGCCAGCAGCTTTTCCGGGGGCACCTACGAGCAGTACTTC. Its protein product is CASSFSGGTYEQYF. The genes are TRBV5-1 and TRBJ2-7; D may match TRBD1 or TRBD2 (6 bases each). CDR1 and CDR2 from the germline V gene are SGHRS and YFSETQ. V was clipped by 2 bases and J by 2 bases, with 11 bases between them. CDR3 length: 14 residues. Full variable domain (rest looked up from reference TRBV5-1 and TRBJ2-7): KAGVTQTPRYLIKTRGQQVTLSCSPISGHRSVSWYQQTPGQGLQFLFEYFSETQRNKGNFPGRFSGRQFSNSRSEMNVSTLELGDSALYLCASSFSGGTYEQYFGPGTRLTVT.

The J gene is TRBJ1-1, the V gene TRBV3-1 (or the pseudogene TRBV3-2); D gene ambiguous. Trimming removed 1 base from V and 4 bases from J, with 7 bases in between. This CDR3 has 13 amino acids. Per the germline V gene, CDR1 is LGHDT and CDR2 is YNNKEL (reference sequence). The CDR3 bases are TGTGCCAGCAGCCAAGTGCAGTCCACTGAAGCTTTCTTT. This translates into CASSQVQSTEAFF.

The chain recombines TRBV11-1 with TRBJ1-4; no reliable D call. V was shortened by 5 bases and J by 8 bases, with 9 bases between the two germline ends. The CDR3 consists of 12 residues. Germline CDR1 reads SGHAT; CDR2 reads FQDESV (reference sequence). This CDR3 reads CASSQPFEKLFF. For the CDR3, the DNA is TGTGCCAGCAGCCAGCCTTTCGAAAAACTGTTTTTT.

V and J are TRBV7-8 and TRBJ1-6; D may be TRBD1 (5 bases). V was pared by 6 bases and J by 10 bases, with 22 bases between. The CDR3 is 16 residues long. Germline assignment: CDR1 SGHVS and CDR2 FQNEAQ. The CDR3 DNA follows: TGTGCCAGCAGGGGGGATGGGGTGGGGAGTAGATCACCCCTCCACTTT. Translating it yields CASRGDGVGSRSPLHF.

The chain combines TRBV5-1 with TRBJ2-3, with no clear D. CDR1 and CDR2 from the germline V gene are SGHRS and YFSETQ. Trimming removed 3 bases from V and 5 bases from J, with 7 bases in between. CDR3 length: 12 residues. The CDR3 reads CASSWVEDTQYF. The CDR3 DNA reads TGCGCCAGCAGCTGGGTGGAAGATACGCAGTATTTT.

Here the CDR3 DNA reads TGTGCCAGCAGCCCCTTTATCGGGACAGGGTTTGAGAAACTGTTTTTT. Translation: CASSPFIGTGFEKLFF. The chain employs TRBV7-6 and TRBJ1-4; the match to TRBD1 covers 9 bases. J gave up 11 bases and V 5 bases, and 15 bases lay outside the gene matches. The CDR3 is 16 amino acids. Germline loops: CDR1 SGHVS, CDR2 FNYEAQ. Full variable domain (outside the CDR3, taken from reference TRBV7-6 and TRBJ1-4): GAGVSQSPRYKVTKRGQDVALRCDPISGHVSLYWYRQALGQGPEFLTYFNYEAQQDKSGLPNDRFSAERPEGSISTLTIQRTEQRDSAMYRCASSPFIGTGFEKLFFGSGTQLSVL.

The rearrangement uses TRBV6-1 and TRBJ1-1; D unclear. This CDR3 has 14 residues. Looked up from germline, CDR1 is MNHNS and CDR2 is SASEGT. V lost 2 bases and J lost 5, with 12 bases in between. The DNA for the CDR3 is TGTGCCAGCAGTGAACTCGGGAGGCGGACTGAAGCTTTCTTT. It specifies CASSELGRRTEAFF.

The chain couples TRBV30 to TRBJ1-2; no reliable D call. The CDR3 covers 9 residues. Trimming shortened V by 8 bases and J by 8 bases, and 9 bases separated the two germline ends. Per germline, CDR1 GTSNPN and CDR2 SVGIG (reference sequence). DNA for the CDR3: TGTGCCGCCAATCGAGGCTACACCTTC. Translated, it gives CAANRGYTF.

The chain has TRBV18 and TRBJ1-1, with a possible D match to TRBD1 (5 bases). The CDR3 consists of 14 residues. V dropped 3 bases and J dropped 3 bases, with 11 bases sitting between them. Germline V gene data show CDR1 as KGHSH and CDR2 as LQKENI. The CDR3 spells CASSPGGGDTEAFF. DNA for the CDR3: TGTGCCAGCTCACCGGGGGGAGGTGACACTGAAGCTTTCTTT.

This chain connects TRBV12-3 or TRBV12-4 to TRBJ2-2; perhaps TRBD2 as D (5 bases). This CDR3 has 13 residues. Trimming took 7 bases from V and 8 from J, leaving 14 bases between them. CDR3 in DNA: TGTGCCAGCACTAAACTAGGCTTGGGGGAGCTGTTTTTT. Translation: CASTKLGLGELFF.

The chain joins TRBV19 to TRBJ1-6; the match to TRBD1 covers 7 bases. Germline CDR1 and CDR2: LNHDA and SQIVND (reference sequence). The CDR3 runs 17 residues. Germline trimming cut 2 bases from V and 8 bases from J; bases unmatched to any gene: 12. CDR3 residues: CASSISDRRPRDSPLHF. In DNA, the CDR3 is TGTGCCAGTAGTATATCGGACAGGCGACCTCGGGATTCACCCCTCCACTTT.

The chain carries TRBV30 and TRBJ1-5, with D unclear. The CDR3 sequence is 13 residues long. V was trimmed by 3 bases and J by 3 bases, leaving 9 bases between them. From germline, CDR1 is GTSNPN and CDR2 SVGIG (reference sequence). The chain's CDR3 is CAWSGQVNQPQHF. The CDR3 DNA is TGTGCCTGGAGCGGGCAAGTCAATCAGCCCCAGCATTTT.

The chain couples TRBV27 to TRBJ1-1; the D is unclear. The germline V and J ends were trimmed by 5 bases and 3 bases, with 19 bases remaining between them. This CDR3 spans 16 amino acids. The germline V gene has CDR1 MNHEY and CDR2 SMNVEV (reference sequence). The CDR3 sequence is CASSPSAGESYTEAFF. In DNA, the CDR3 is TGTGCCAGCAGTCCCTCGGCCGGGGAGAGTTACACTGAAGCTTTCTTT.

V is TRBV3-1 (or the pseudogene TRBV3-2) and J is TRBJ2-7, with 12 bases fitting TRBD1. With 4 bases clipped from V and 6 bases from J, the junction kept 7 bases outside the gene matches. CDR3 size: 15 residues. Looked up from germline, CDR1 is LGHDT and CDR2 is YNNKEL (reference sequence). The CDR3, as DNA: TGTGCCAGCAGCCCACGGGACAGGGGGCCGGGCGAGCAGTACTTC. Encoded protein: CASSPRDRGPGEQYF.

The chain uses TRBV7-2 and TRBJ2-7; TRBD2 matches 11 bases. Unmatched junction bases numbered 6, after V lost 1 base and J lost 7 bases. The length of the CDR3 is 15 residues. The V gene's germline CDR1 is SGHTA and CDR2 FQGNSA. This chain's CDR3 is CASSLGLAGRLEQYF. CDR3 coding DNA: TGTGCCAGCAGCTTAGGACTAGCGGGGCGGTTAGAGCAGTACTTC.

V gene TRBV21-1 combines with J gene TRBJ1-4. TRBV21-1 is a pseudogene segment. This CDR3 is built from 14 residues. Here the CDR3 reads CASSCLTTNEKLFF. CDR3 bases: TGTGCCAGCAGCTGTCTCACAACTAATGAAAAACTGTTTTTT.